This note documents a single T cell receptor beta chain sequence. In germline, CDR1 is MGHRA, CDR2 YSYEKL. The CDR3 length is 13 residues. Between the trimmed V and J ends, which lost 3 bases and 5 bases, there was a span of 9 bases. This specimen comes from a study of blood T cell repertoires in COVID-19. Clones were read by immunoSEQ multiplex PCR, and TCRdb kept only the in-frame ones, dropping some. This table holds about 69,000 clones, roughly three quarters found once. Material: peripheral blood. The TCR comes from a man aged 60 to 69 with acute or convalescent COVID-19. The chain links TRBV4-1 to TRBJ2-3; the D is unclear. Here the CDR3 reads CASSHEQVDTQYF. CDR3 DNA sequence: TGCGCCAGCAGCCACGAACAAGTAGATACGCAGTATTTT.